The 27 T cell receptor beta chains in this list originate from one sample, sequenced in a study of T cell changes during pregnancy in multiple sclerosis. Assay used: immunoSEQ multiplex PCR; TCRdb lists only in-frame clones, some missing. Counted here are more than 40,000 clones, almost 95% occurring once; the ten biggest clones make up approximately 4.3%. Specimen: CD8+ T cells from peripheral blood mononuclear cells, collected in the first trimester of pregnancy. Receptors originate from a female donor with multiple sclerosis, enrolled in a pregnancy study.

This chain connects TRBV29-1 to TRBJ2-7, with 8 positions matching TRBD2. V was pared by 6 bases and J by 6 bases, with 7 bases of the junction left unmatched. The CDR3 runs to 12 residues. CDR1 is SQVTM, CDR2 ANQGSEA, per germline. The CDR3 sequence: CSVEAGRGEQYF. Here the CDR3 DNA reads TGCAGCGTCGAGGCCGGGAGGGGCGAGCAGTACTTC.

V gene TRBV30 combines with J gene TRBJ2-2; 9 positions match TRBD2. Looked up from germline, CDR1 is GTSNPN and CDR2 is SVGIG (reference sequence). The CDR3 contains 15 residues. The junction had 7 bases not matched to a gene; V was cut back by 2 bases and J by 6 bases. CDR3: CAWSPPGLAAGELFF. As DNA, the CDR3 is TGTGCCTGGAGTCCGCCGGGACTAGCAGCCGGGGAGCTGTTTTTT. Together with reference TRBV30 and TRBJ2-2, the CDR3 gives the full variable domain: SQTIHQWPATLVQPVGSPLSLECTVEGTSNPNLYWYRQAAGRGLQLLFYSVGIGQISSEVPQNLSASRPQDRQFILSSKKLLLSDSGFYLCAWSPPGLAAGELFFGEGSRLTVL.

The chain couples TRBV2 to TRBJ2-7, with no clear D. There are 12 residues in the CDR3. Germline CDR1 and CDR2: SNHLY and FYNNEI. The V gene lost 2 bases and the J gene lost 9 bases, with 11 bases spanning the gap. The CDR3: CASSEIRQRQYF. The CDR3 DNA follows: TGTGCCAGCAGTGAAATCCGGCAGCGGCAGTACTTC. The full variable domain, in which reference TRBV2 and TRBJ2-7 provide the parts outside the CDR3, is EPEVTQTPSHQVTQMGQEVILRCVPISNHLYFYWYRQILGQKVEFLVSFYNNEISEKSEIFDDQFSVERPDGSNFTLKIRSTKLEDSAMYFCASSEIRQRQYFGPGTRLTVT.

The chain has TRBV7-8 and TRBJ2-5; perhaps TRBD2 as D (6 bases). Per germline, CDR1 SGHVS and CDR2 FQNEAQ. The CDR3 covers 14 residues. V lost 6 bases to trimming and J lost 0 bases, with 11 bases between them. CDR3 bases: TGTGCCAGCAGTCGCCGGGACTACCAAGAGACCCAGTACTTC. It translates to CASSRRDYQETQYF.

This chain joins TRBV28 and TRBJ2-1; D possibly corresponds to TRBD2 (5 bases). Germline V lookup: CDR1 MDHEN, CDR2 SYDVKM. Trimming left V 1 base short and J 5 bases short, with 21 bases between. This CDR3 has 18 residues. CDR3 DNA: TGTGCCAGCAGTTTATTGATATCTATTAACCGGGAAAACAATGAGCAGTTCTTC. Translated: CASSLLISINRENNEQFF.

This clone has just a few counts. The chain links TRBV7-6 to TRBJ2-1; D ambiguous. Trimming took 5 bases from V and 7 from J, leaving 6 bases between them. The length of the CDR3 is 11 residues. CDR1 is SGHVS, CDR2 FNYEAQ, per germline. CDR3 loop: CASSTQNEQFF. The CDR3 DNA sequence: TGTGCCAGCAGCACCCAGAATGAGCAGTTCTTC.

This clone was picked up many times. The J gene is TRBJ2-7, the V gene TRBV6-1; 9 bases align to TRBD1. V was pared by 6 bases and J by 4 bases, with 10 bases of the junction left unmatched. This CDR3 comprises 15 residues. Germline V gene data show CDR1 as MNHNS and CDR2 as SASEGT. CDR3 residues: CASSLDGTGSYEQYF. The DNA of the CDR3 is TGTGCCAGCAGCCTAGACGGGACAGGGTCTTACGAGCAGTACTTC.

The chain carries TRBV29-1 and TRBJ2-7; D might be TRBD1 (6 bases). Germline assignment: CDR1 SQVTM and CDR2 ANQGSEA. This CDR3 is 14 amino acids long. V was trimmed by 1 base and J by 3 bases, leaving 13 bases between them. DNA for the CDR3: TGCAGCGTTGAAGGGGAACAGGGAGACTACGAGCAGTACTTC. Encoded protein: CSVEGEQGDYEQYF.

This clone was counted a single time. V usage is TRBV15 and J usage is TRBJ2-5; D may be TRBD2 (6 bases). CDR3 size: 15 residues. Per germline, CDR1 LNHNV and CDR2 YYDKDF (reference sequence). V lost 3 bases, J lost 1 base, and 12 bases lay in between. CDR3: CATSRLLAVQETQYF. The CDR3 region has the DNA TGTGCCACCAGCAGGCTACTAGCAGTCCAAGAGACCCAGTACTTC.

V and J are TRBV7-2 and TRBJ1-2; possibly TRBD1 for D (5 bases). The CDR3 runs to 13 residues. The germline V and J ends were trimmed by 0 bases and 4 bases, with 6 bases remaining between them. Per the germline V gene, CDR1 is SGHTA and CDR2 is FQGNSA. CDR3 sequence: CASSLAQAYGYTF. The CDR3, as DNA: TGTGCCAGCAGCTTAGCACAGGCCTATGGCTACACCTTC.

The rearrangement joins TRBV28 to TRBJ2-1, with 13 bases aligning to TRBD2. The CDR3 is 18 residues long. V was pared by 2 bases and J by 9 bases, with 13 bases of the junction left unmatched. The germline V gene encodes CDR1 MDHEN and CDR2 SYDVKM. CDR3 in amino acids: CASSLLSSRTSGRGEQFF. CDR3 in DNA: TGTGCCAGCAGTTTACTCTCTTCCAGGACTAGCGGGAGAGGTGAGCAGTTCTTC.

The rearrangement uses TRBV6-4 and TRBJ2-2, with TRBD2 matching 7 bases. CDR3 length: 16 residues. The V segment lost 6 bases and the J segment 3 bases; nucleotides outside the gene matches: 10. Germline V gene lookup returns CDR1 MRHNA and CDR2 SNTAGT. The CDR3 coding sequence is TGTGCCAGCAGCCCTCGGGGGGACCGGGACACCGGGGAGCTGTTTTTT. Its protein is CASSPRGDRDTGELFF.

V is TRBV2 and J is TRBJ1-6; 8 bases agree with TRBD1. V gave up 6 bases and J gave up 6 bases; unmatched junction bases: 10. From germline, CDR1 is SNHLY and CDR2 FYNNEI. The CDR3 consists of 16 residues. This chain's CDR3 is CASSPGQVPTNSPLHF. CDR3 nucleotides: TGTGCCAGCAGCCCGGGACAGGTGCCTACTAATTCACCCCTCCACTTT.

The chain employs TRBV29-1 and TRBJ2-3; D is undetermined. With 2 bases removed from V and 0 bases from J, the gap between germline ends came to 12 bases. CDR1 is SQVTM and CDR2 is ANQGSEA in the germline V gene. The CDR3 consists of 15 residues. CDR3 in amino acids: CSVEINSLSTDTQYF. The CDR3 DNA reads TGCAGCGTTGAAATTAACAGCCTTAGCACAGATACGCAGTATTTT.

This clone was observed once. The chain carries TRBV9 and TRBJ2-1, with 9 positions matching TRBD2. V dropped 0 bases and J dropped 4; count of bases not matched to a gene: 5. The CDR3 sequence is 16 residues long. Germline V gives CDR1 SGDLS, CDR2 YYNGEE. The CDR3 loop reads CASSVGGGAAYNEQFF. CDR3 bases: TGTGCCAGCAGCGTAGGCGGGGGGGCCGCGTACAATGAGCAGTTCTTC.

The CDR3 here is CASSPTSGGANEQFF. As DNA, the CDR3 is TGTGCCAGCAGCCCGACTAGCGGGGGGGCCAATGAGCAGTTCTTC. The chain links TRBV13 to TRBJ2-1, with 14 bases matching TRBD2. The CDR3 spans 15 residues. Losses at the gene ends were 5 bases for V and 6 bases for J; bases not matched to a gene: 3. Germline values: CDR1 PRHDT, CDR2 FYEKMQ (reference sequence).

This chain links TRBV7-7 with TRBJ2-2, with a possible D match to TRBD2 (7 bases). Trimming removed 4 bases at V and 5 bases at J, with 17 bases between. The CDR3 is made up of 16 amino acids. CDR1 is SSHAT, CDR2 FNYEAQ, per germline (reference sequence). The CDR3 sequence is CASSSLMEGGTGELFF. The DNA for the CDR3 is TGTGCCAGCAGCTCCTTGATGGAGGGGGGGACCGGGGAGCTGTTTTTT. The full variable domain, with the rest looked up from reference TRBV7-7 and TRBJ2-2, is GAGVSQSPRYKVTKRGQDVTLRCDPISSHATLYWYQQALGQGPEFLTYFNYEAQPDKSGLPSDRFSAERPEGSISTLTIQRTEQRDSAMYRCASSSLMEGGTGELFFGEGSRLTVL.

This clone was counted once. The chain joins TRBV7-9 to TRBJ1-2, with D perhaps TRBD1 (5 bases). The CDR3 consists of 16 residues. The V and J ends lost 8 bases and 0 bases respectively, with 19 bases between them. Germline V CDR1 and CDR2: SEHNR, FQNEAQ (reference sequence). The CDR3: CASRGQGWEANYGYTF. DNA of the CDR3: TGTGCCAGCCGCGGGCAGGGCTGGGAGGCTAACTATGGCTACACCTTC.

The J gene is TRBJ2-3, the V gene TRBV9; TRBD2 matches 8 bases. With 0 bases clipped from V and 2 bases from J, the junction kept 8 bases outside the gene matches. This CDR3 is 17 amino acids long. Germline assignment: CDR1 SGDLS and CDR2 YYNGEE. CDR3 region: CASSVGVAGPNTDTQYF. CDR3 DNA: TGTGCCAGCAGCGTAGGGGTAGCGGGGCCGAACACAGATACGCAGTATTTT.

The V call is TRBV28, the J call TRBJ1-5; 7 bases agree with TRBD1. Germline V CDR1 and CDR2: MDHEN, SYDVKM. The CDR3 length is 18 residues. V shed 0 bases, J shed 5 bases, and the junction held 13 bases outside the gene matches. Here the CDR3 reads CASSLWVRGPEGYQPQHF. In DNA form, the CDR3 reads TGTGCCAGCAGTTTATGGGTTAGGGGGCCAGAGGGTTATCAGCCCCAGCATTTT.

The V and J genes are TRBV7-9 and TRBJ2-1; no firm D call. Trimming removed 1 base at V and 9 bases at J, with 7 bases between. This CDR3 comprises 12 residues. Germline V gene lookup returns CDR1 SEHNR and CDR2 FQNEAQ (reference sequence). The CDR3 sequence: CASSLGGGEQFF. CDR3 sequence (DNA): TGTGCCAGCAGCTTAGGAGGTGGTGAGCAGTTCTTC.

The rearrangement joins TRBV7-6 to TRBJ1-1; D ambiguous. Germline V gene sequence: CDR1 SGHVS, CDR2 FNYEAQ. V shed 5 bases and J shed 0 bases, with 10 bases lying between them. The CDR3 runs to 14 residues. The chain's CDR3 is CASSPIEVNTEAFF. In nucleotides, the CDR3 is TGTGCCAGCAGCCCTATAGAGGTGAACACTGAAGCTTTCTTT.

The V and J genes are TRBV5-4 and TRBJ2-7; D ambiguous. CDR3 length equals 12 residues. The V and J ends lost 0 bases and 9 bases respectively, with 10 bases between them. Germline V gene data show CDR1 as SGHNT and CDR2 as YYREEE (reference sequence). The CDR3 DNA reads TGTGCCAGCAGCTTGGGAACCAGCGTGCAGTACTTC. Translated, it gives CASSLGTSVQYF.

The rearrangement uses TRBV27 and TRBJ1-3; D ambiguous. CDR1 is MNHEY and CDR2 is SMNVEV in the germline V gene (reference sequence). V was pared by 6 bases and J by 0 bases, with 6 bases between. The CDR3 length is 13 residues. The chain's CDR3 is CASSPNSGNTIYF. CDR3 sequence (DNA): TGTGCCAGCAGCCCCAACTCTGGAAACACCATATATTTT.

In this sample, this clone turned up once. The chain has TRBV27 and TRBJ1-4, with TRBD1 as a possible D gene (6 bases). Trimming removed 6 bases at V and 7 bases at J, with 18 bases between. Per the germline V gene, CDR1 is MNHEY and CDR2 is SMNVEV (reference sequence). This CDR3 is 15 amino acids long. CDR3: CASSPADSRIEKLFF. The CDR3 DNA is TGTGCCAGCAGCCCTGCGGACAGCCGAATTGAAAAACTGTTTTTT.

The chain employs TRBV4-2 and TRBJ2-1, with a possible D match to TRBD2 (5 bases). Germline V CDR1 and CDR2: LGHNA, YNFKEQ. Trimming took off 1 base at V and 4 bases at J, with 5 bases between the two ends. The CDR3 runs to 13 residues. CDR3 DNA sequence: TGTGCCAGCAGCCAAGGACTATACAATGAGCAGTTCTTC. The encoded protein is CASSQGLYNEQFF.

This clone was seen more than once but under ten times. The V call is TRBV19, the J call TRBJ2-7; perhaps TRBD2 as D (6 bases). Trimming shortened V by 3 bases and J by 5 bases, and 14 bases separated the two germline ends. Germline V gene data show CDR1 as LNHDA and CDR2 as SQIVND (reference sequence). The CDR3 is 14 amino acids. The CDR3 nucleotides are TGTGCCAGTAGTATGGGGGGAGGCCGGAACGAGCAGTACTTC. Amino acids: CASSMGGGRNEQYF.